This T cell receptor beta chain was retrieved from a study of identical twins. The table lists this clonotype with many counts. Its antigen is as yet unknown. Findings and caveats of the study: Twins shared beta out-of-frame sequences in excess, but this excess was weaker.

MiXCR, run by TCRdb on the 5' RACE reads, gives a single entry per CDR3 protein. The sample lists 500,000 or so distinct CDR3 sequences, 13% to 15% occurring once. These data also formed part of another study, on yellow fever vaccine responses in identical twins.

Sequences were obtained from CD4+ T cells sorted from blood. This TCR was recovered from a woman aged 18-29 years in good health.

Written as DNA, the CDR3 is TGCAGCGCTATTGGACAGGCGGGTGAGACCCAGTACTTC. It yields the protein CSAIGQAGETQYF. V usage is TRBV29-1 and J usage is TRBJ2-5, with TRBD1 matching 7 bases. The junction had 10 bases not matched to a gene; V was cut back by 7 bases and J by 5 bases. The germline CDR1 and CDR2 sequences are SQVTM and ANQGSEA. The CDR3 consists of 13 residues.